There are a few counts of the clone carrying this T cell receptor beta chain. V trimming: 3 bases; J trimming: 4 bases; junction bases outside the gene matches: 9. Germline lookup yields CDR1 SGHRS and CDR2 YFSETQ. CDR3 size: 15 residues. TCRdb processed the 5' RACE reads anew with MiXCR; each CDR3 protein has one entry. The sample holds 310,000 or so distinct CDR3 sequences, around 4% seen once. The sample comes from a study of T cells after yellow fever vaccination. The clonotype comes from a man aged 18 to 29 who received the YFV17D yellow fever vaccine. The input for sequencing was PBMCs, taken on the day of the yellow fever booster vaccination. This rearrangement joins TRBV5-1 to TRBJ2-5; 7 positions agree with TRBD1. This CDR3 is CASSSFERGLETQYF. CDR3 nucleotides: TGCGCCAGCAGCTCATTCGAGAGGGGGCTAGAGACCCAGTACTTC.